The present T cell receptor (beta chain) was sequenced within a study of response to subunit inactivated influenza vaccine. Study observations and caveats: Few additional T cells are recruited per seasonal influenza vaccination, authors suggested.

Trimming took 6 bases from V and 0 from J, leaving 15 bases between them. From germline, CDR1 is SQVTM and CDR2 ANQGSEA. This CDR3 is 15 amino acids long. Of note for this clonotype: Its specificity is unknown.

Each CDR3 protein gets one entry after TCRdb re-called the RT-PCR reads with MiXCR. The repertoire holds about 310,000 distinct CDR3 sequences, 22% seen once, with about a tenth in the top ten. The chain employs TRBV29-1 and TRBJ1-5; tentative D call: TRBD1 (6 bases). Here the sequenced sample was PBMCs from blood, taken less than 22 months after vaccination. The receptor's source is a man in his fifties or sixties who received an inactivated influenza vaccine. CDR3 sequence (DNA): TGCAGCGTGAGTGGGGGGCGGTATAGCAATCAGCCCCAGCATTTT. Its protein is CSVSGGRYSNQPQHF.